A selection of T cell receptor beta chains follows, all from one sample in a study of early T cells in non-severe SARS-CoV-2 infection. TCRdb analysed the 5' RACE reads with MiXCR anew, one entry per CDR3 protein. The sample has tens of thousands of distinct CDR3 sequences; 5% to 6.5% are singletons. The sequenced sample was whole blood. These receptors all come from an adult who was a healthcare worker with PCR-confirmed SARS-CoV-2 infection or an uninfected control (not recorded which). Both conserved end residues are part of each CDR3. A D gene is named only where the DNA matches it firmly. Clone sizes are given selectively: once, few, many, or a class where the clone is expanded.

cdr3_nt cdr3_aa d_call cdr3_length v_call clone_size j_call
TGTGCCACCACCCCCGGGGGCAGCAATTCCTACGAGCAGTACTTC CATTPGGSNSYEQYF - 15 TRBV6-1 many TRBJ2-7
TGTGCCAGCAGTTACGGCGGCTTATCCTACAATGAGCAGTTCTTC CASSYGGLSYNEQFF - 15 TRBV6-5 many TRBJ2-1
TGTGCCAGCAGTAAGGGGTGGGATGGCTACACCTTC CASSKGWDGYTF - 12 TRBV2 many TRBJ1-2
TGTGCCAGCAGTAACCGGGAAGGCCCCTACGAGCAGTACTTC CASSNREGPYEQYF - 14 TRBV12-3/TRBV12-4 few TRBJ2-7
TGTGCCAGCAGTGAGTTAATCCGGGACAGAAGGGCGGGAGGATTT CASSELIRDRRAGGF TRBD1 15 TRBV25-1 few TRBJ1-1
TGTGCCAGCAGCCTCGGACCAACTTCGAACACCGGGGAGCTGTTTTTT CASSLGPTSNTGELFF - 16 TRBV5-4 - TRBJ2-2
TGTGCCAGCAGCCCTGGGACCTACAATGAGCAGTTCTTC CASSPGTYNEQFF - 13 TRBV7-2 few TRBJ2-1
TGTGCCAGCAGCTCTATCGGACTAGCGGGGCAATACGAGCAGTACTTC CASSSIGLAGQYEQYF TRBD2 16 TRBV11-2 many TRBJ2-7
TGTGCCAGCTCAACTATGCCGGGACAGGGTCCTTCCTACGAGCAGTACTTC CASSTMPGQGPSYEQYF TRBD1 17 TRBV18 - TRBJ2-7
TGTGCCAGCAGTCCGTGGGGACAGGACAACTCTATTGAAGCTTTCTTT CASSPWGQDNSIEAFF TRBD1 16 TRBV28 many TRBJ1-1
TGTGCCAGCAGTGAGCTTCACCTCGAGCAGTACTTC CASSELHLEQYF - 12 TRBV25-1 - TRBJ2-7
TGTGCCAGCAGCCACCGAACGACGGGGACGGGGTATGGCTACACCTTC CASSHRTTGTGYGYTF - 16 TRBV7-8 many TRBJ1-2
TGCAGTGCCAACCCGTCAGGAAAGGGATATGGCTACACCTTC CSANPSGKGYGYTF - 14 TRBV20-1 many TRBJ1-2
TGTGCCATCAGTGAGAGTGTTTGGGTAGCGGGAGTTTGGGAGCAGTTCTTC CAISESVWVAGVWEQFF TRBD2 17 TRBV10-3 - TRBJ2-1
TGTGCCGCCGCCGGGACAGAAAAATACGAGCAGTACTTC CAAAGTEKYEQYF TRBD1 13 TRBV10-3 - TRBJ2-7
TGTGCCAGCAGTGAAGCATACAGACAGGGAACAGGGAATGAGCAGTTCTTC CASSEAYRQGTGNEQFF TRBD1 17 TRBV6-1 many TRBJ2-1
TGTGCCAGCAGTTCACCGGGACAGCGAATGTTGGCTTTCTTT CASSSPGQRMLAFF TRBD1 14 TRBV6-5 many TRBJ1-1
TGTGCCAGCAGCCAGGCGGGCATGCCGGGCAATGAGCAGTTCTTC CASSQAGMPGNEQFF - 15 TRBV7-9 many TRBJ2-1
TGTGCCAGCAGCTTAGCAGGGGCTAACTATGGCTACACCTTC CASSLAGANYGYTF - 14 TRBV7-9 many TRBJ1-2
TGTGCCAGCAGCCGAGGGACCGACCCAAGCTCCTACGAGCAGTACTTC CASSRGTDPSSYEQYF - 16 TRBV7-6 many TRBJ2-7
TGCAGTGCTAGAGCGGTTGAGAACACTGAAGCTTTCTTT CSARAVENTEAFF - 13 TRBV20-1 few TRBJ1-1
TGTGCCAGCAGCCTAACCATTGGGGCAGCCAAAAACATTCAGTACTTC CASSLTIGAAKNIQYF - 16 TRBV27 many TRBJ2-4
TGTGCCAGCAGCTTAGCGGCCCGAGGACTTATCCACTACGAGCAGTACTTC CASSLAARGLIHYEQYF - 17 TRBV11-2 many TRBJ2-7
TGTGCCAGCAGGGCGTCAAGCGGGGGGGCCAATGAGCAGTTCTTC CASRASSGGANEQFF TRBD2 15 TRBV2 many TRBJ2-1
TGTGCCAGCAGTTACGTTCTAGCGGGCCCCTACAATGAGCAGTTCTTC CASSYVLAGPYNEQFF TRBD2 16 TRBV7-8 many TRBJ2-1
TGCAGTGCTAGCCACCGGGGCACGACGAACACTGAAGCTTTCTTT CSASHRGTTNTEAFF - 15 TRBV20-1 many TRBJ1-1
TGTGCCAGCAGCGTAGTGGGGGTTTTAGATACGCAGTATTTT CASSVVGVLDTQYF - 14 TRBV9 few TRBJ2-3
TGTGCCAGCAGCATGAGACAGGTCGCGAACACCGGGGAGCCGTTTTTT CASSMRQVANTGEPFF - 16 TRBV7-2 - TRBJ2-2
TGTGCCTGGAAAGGGGACAGGGGCTACGAGCAGTACTTC CAWKGDRGYEQYF TRBD1 13 TRBV30 - TRBJ2-7
TGTGCCAGCAGCTTAGCGCTTTCTAGCGGGAGAACAGATACGCAGTATTTT CASSLALSSGRTDTQYF TRBD2 17 TRBV7-2 many TRBJ2-3
TGTGCCAGCAGCTTATGGGACCTCTATAGCACAGATACGCAGTATTTT CASSLWDLYSTDTQYF - 16 TRBV7-8 many TRBJ2-3
TGCAGTGCTGAGGAGAATGAGCAGTTCTTC CSAEENEQFF - 10 TRBV20-1 many TRBJ2-1
TGCGCCAGCAGCTTGGTAGGGGGGAACTATGGCTACACCTTC CASSLVGGNYGYTF - 14 TRBV5-1 many TRBJ1-2
TGTGCCAGCAGCCCCATGGAGGGGGAGACCCAGTACTTC CASSPMEGETQYF - 13 TRBV7-6 many TRBJ2-5
TGCGCCAGCAGCTTGGTAGGCGGGAGTGGCACAGATACGCAGTATTTT CASSLVGGSGTDTQYF TRBD2 16 TRBV5-1 many TRBJ2-3
TGTGCCAGCTCACCCGAACGAGAAGCTTTCTTT CASSPEREAFF - 11 TRBV18 many TRBJ1-1
TGTGCCTGGAGTGTACGGGATGAGCAGTTCTTC CAWSVRDEQFF - 11 TRBV30 many TRBJ2-1
TGTGCCAGCAGCCGGGACAGCGCCGGCTATGGCTACACCTTC CASSRDSAGYGYTF TRBD1 14 TRBV5-5 many TRBJ1-2
TGTGCCAGCAGTTACTCGCAGCGAGGGAATTCACCCCTCCACTTT CASSYSQRGNSPLHF - 15 TRBV6-5 - TRBJ1-6
TGTGCCAGCTCACTTTTCCGGGACAGCCATGAGCAGTTCTTC CASSLFRDSHEQFF TRBD1 14 TRBV18 - TRBJ2-1
TGTGCCAGCAGCTTCGGGACTGATAATTCACCCCTCCACTTT CASSFGTDNSPLHF - 14 TRBV11-2 - TRBJ1-6
TGCAGCGTTGGTCGGACAGAAGCTTTCTTT CSVGRTEAFF - 10 TRBV29-1 - TRBJ1-1